The clone carrying this T cell receptor beta chain was seen more than once but under ten times. This sample was taken from a study of T-cell memory formation after mild COVID-19. The CDR3 has 14 amino acids. Trimming cost V 3 bases and J 2 bases, with 11 bases left between them. Germline V CDR1 and CDR2: MNHEY, SMNVEV (reference sequence). TCRdb reanalysed the 5' RACE reads using MiXCR and keeps one entry per CDR3 protein. The data show hundreds of thousands of distinct CDR3 sequences, around a quarter seen once. The receptor was isolated from an adult woman who had mild COVID-19 (a few samples of this study predate the infection). Cell type and time point are not known. The J gene is TRBJ2-7, the V gene TRBV27, with D perhaps matching TRBD1 (6 bases). The sample consisted of PBMCs or a T cell subset sorted from them (not recorded which). The DNA for the CDR3 is TGTGCCAGCAGTTTCTACCGACAGGCCTACGAGCAGTACTTC. This translates into CASSFYRQAYEQYF.